The present T cell receptor beta chain was sequenced within a study of T cell changes during pregnancy in multiple sclerosis. With V trimmed by 8 bases and J by 0 bases, 4 bases remained unmatched. CDR3 length equals 14 residues. Germline CDR1 reads MDHEN; CDR2 reads SYDVKM. TCRdb's copy holds only in-frame clones and misses some; the assay was immunoSEQ multiplex PCR. The sample comprises tens of thousands of clones, approximately 94% of which are singletons, and 0.3% to 0.45% rests with the top ten. The origin of this receptor is a female donor with multiple sclerosis, enrolled in a pregnancy study. The sample in question was CD4+ T cells from peripheral blood mononuclear cells, obtained in the second trimester of pregnancy. V gene TRBV28 combines with J gene TRBJ1-1; TRBD1 agrees at 9 bases. CDR3 sequence: CASEQGALNTEAFF. The CDR3 nucleotides are TGTGCCAGCGAACAGGGGGCTTTGAACACTGAAGCTTTCTTT.